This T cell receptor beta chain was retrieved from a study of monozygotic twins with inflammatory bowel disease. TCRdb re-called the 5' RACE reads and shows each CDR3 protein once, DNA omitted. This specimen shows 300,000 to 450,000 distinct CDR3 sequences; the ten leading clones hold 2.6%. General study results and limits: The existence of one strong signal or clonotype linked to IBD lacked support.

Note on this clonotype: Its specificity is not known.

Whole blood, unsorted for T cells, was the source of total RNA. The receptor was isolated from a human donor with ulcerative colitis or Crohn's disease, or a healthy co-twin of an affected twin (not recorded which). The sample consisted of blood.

The CDR3 reads CASSQGKGTEAFF. The V and J genes are TRBV7-2 and TRBJ1-1; checking the TCRdb D call of TRBD1 is not possible without DNA. This CDR3 region has 13 residues. The germline V gene encodes CDR1 SGHTA and CDR2 FQGNSA.